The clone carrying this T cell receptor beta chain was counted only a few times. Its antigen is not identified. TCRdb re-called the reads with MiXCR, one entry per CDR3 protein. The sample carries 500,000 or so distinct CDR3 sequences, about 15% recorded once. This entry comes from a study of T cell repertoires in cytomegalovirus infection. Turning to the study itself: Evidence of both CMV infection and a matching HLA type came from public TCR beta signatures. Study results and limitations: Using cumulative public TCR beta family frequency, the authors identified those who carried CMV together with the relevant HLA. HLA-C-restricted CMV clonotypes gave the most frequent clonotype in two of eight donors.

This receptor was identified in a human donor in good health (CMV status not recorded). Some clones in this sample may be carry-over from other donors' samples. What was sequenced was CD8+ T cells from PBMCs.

The DNA for the CDR3 is TGCGCCAGCAGCCAAAAGCTTCAGGGTTCAGCTTTCTTT. This gives the protein CASSQKLQGSAFF. The chain joins TRBV4-1 to TRBJ1-1, with a weak D call TRBD1 (5 bases). The CDR3 runs 13 residues. V dropped 2 bases and J dropped 10 bases, with 14 bases sitting between them. Germline V gene lookup returns CDR1 MGHRA and CDR2 YSYEKL.